The sequence of this T cell receptor beta chain was determined in a study of blood T cell repertoires in COVID-19. Methods used by the authors: Researchers report that nucleated cell counts were estimated from reference gene primer amplification. Here immunoSEQ multiplex PCR was the method, and the copy in TCRdb shows in-frame clones only, minus some. That table furnishes V, J and clone size, whereas the DNA furnished D and trimming. The sample yields 100,000 to 150,000 clones, over 75% seen once. Germline CDR1 reads LGHNT; CDR2 reads FRNRAP. The length of the CDR3 is 13 residues. Trimming pared 7 bases from V and 8 bases from J, leaving 17 bases between.

This sequence joins TRBV12-5 and TRBJ1-2, with TRBD1 as a possible D gene (6 bases). The sample was peripheral blood. The TCR was taken from a woman older than 75 with acute or convalescent COVID-19. The CDR3 nucleotides read TGTGCTAGTGCCCAGCAACCAGGGGACGGCTACACCTTC. Translated, it gives CASAQQPGDGYTF.